The rows below give T cell receptor beta chains drawn from one sample of a study of T cells expressing NK-cell markers. TCRdb reanalyzed the 5' RACE reads and collapses them to one entry per CDR3 protein, without DNA. The sample table sets out over 250,000 distinct CDR3 sequences. Input material: blood T cells: a sorted CD56 or NKG2C T cell subset, CD4+ or CD8+ T cells, or bulk PBMC T cells (not recorded which). These receptors were taken from a woman between 18 and 70 years old in good health. Both conserved end residues are part of each CDR3.

v_call,j_call,cdr3_aa
TRBV18,TRBJ2-2,CASSPPGGTNTGELFF
TRBV12-3/TRBV12-4,TRBJ2-7,CASSHTGTLTYEQYF
TRBV12-3/TRBV12-4,TRBJ2-3,CASRSTGTDTQYF
TRBV6-1,TRBJ1-4,CASSEWSLSANEKLFF
TRBV6-2/TRBV6-3,TRBJ2-1,CASSQGTSGGEQFF
TRBV4-3,TRBJ2-3,CASSQDNRGTDTQYF
TRBV7-2,TRBJ2-1,CASSARRGDEQFF
TRBV12-3/TRBV12-4,TRBJ2-1,CASTAGLAESSYNEQFF
TRBV2,TRBJ2-7,CASTPAGYEQYF
TRBV6-5,TRBJ2-7,CASSSSGRASYEQYF
TRBV5-6,TRBJ1-2,CASSLAGAGGSGGYTF
TRBV20-1,TRBJ2-5,CSASLWSGEETQYF
TRBV20-1,TRBJ1-6,CSAKTGSSYNSPLHF
TRBV7-9,TRBJ2-7,CASSLQQGYEQYF
TRBV6-1,TRBJ1-6,CASTWGDRGSPLHF
TRBV11-2,TRBJ1-3,CASSLVAAVSSGNTIYF
TRBV6-1,TRBJ2-3,CASTTTGLASDTQYF
TRBV18,TRBJ2-1,CASSPPTWNEQFF
TRBV5-6,TRBJ2-5,CASSLGAGVGRTQYF